The 8 T cell receptor beta chains below come from one sample, sequenced in a study of T cell repertoires in cytomegalovirus infection. TCRdb re-analysed the reads in MiXCR, keeping a single row per CDR3 protein. Here the sample spans around 710,000 distinct CDR3 sequences, under 35% being singletons. The antigens of these receptors remain unknown. The sample was cultured CD8+ T cells from PBMCs, taken from culture after CMV antigen stimulation. The receptors were gathered from a human donor in good health (CMV status not recorded). Some clones in this sample may be carry-over from other donors' samples.

This rearrangement joins TRBV6-5 to TRBJ2-2; TRBD2 agrees at 9 bases. CDR1 and CDR2 from the germline V gene are MNHEY and SVGAGI. This CDR3 is 15 amino acids long. J lost 7 bases, V lost 3 bases, and 6 bases had no gene match. The CDR3 here is CASSYKRGVVGELFF. The CDR3 nucleotides are TGTGCCAGCAGTTATAAGCGGGGGGTTGTCGGGGAGCTGTTTTTT.

The chain employs TRBV18 and TRBJ1-6, with a possible D match to TRBD1 (6 bases). Between the trimmed V and J ends, which lost 3 bases and 6 bases, there was a span of 9 bases. CDR1 and CDR2 (germline): KGHSH, LQKENI. The CDR3 contains 14 residues. DNA of the CDR3: TGTGCCAGCTCACCGCCAGGGGCTAATTCACCCCTCCACTTT. Residues: CASSPPGANSPLHF.

This rearrangement joins TRBV7-8 to TRBJ2-6; a possible D gene is TRBD2 (5 bases). This CDR3 contains 19 residues. V lost 1 base and J lost 2, with 18 bases in between. Germline V lookup: CDR1 SGHVS, CDR2 FQNEAQ. The CDR3 protein is CASSLEAGGSAAGANVLTF. For the CDR3, the DNA is TGTGCCAGCAGCTTAGAAGCAGGAGGCAGTGCTGCTGGGGCCAACGTCCTGACTTTC.

A few counts support this clonotype. The rearrangement links TRBV20-1 to TRBJ2-1; 8 bases agree with TRBD2. The germline CDR1 and CDR2 sequences are DFQATT and SNEGSKA (reference sequence). The CDR3 runs 17 residues. Trimming at V came to 2 bases and at J to 0 bases, leaving 9 bases not matched to a gene. The CDR3 nucleotides are TGCAGTGCTAGATCGAGCGGGGGACCGAGCTCCTACAATGAGCAGTTCTTC. This encodes CSARSSGGPSSYNEQFF.

This clonotype was counted only a few times. V and J are TRBV25-1 and TRBJ2-3; D is perhaps TRBD1 or TRBD2 (5 bases each). CDR1 MGHDK and CDR2 SYGVNS come from the germline V gene. This CDR3 is built from 21 residues. Trimming cost V 1 base and J 0 bases, with 26 bases left between them. The chain's CDR3 is CASSEFFPYDVRGPSTDTQYF. CDR3 in DNA: TGTGCCAGCAGTGAATTTTTTCCTTATGATGTGAGGGGTCCTAGCACAGATACGCAGTATTTT.

V gene TRBV24-1 combines with J gene TRBJ2-1; 7 nucleotides align to TRBD2. The ends lost 4 bases at V and 6 bases at J; junction bases unmatched: 5. The CDR3 runs to 14 residues. The germline V gene encodes CDR1 KGHDR and CDR2 SFDVKD. CDR3 protein: CATSELPGGNEQFF. CDR3 sequence (DNA): TGTGCCACCAGTGAACTCCCGGGAGGCAATGAGCAGTTCTTC.

This sequence joins TRBV3-1 and TRBJ2-2; 7 positions match TRBD1. Germline values: CDR1 LGHDT, CDR2 YNNKEL (reference sequence). The CDR3 is 15 residues long. The V segment lost 4 bases and the J segment 5 bases; nucleotides outside the gene matches: 7. CDR3 region: CASSPPGTETGELFF. The DNA of the CDR3 is TGTGCCAGCAGCCCCCCCGGGACAGAGACCGGGGAGCTGTTTTTT.

This clonotype was found a few times. A much larger clonotype is one base distant, so this may be a read error. The chain carries TRBV6-1 and TRBJ2-7; D possibly matches TRBD1 or TRBD2 (5 bases each). This CDR3 has 14 amino acids. Per germline, CDR1 MNHNS and CDR2 SASEGT. The CDR3 nucleotides are TGTGTCAGCAGCGTTCGAGGGGTTTCGTACGAGCAGTACTTC. As protein: CVSSVRGVSYEQYF.